This is a list of T cell receptor beta chains from one sample in a study of human T cells and chemical hapten exposure. TCRdb used MiXCR to reprocess the RACE reads, holding one entry per CDR3 protein. The data contain over 300,000 distinct CDR3 sequences, 5.1% of them singletons. The starting material was whole blood, obtained in connection with sensitization to the hapten diphenylcyclopropenone (DPC). The receptors come from a woman in her forties or fifties with alopecia areata. Some clones in this sample may be carry-over from other donors' samples. CDR3s include the opening cysteine and the closing phenylalanine or tryptophan. The D gene is left open where the match is weak. Size is stated for part of the rows, as once, few or many counts, or as a class when the clone is expanded.

V	D	J	size	CDR3	DNA
TRBV6-5	.	TRBJ2-6	few	CASSYWVTGANVLTF	TGTGCCAGCAGTTACTGGGTGACTGGGGCCAACGTCCTGACTTTC
TRBV2	.	TRBJ1-5	few	CASKGMVTEGLPQHF	TGTGCCAGCAAGGGAATGGTGACAGAAGGTCTGCCCCAGCATTTT
TRBV20-1	.	TRBJ1-2	many	CSARDSDGYTF	TGCAGTGCTAGAGATTCAGATGGCTACACCTTC
TRBV9	TRBD2	TRBJ2-3	many	CASSAATSGSTDTQYF	TGTGCCAGCAGCGCAGCAACTAGCGGGAGCACAGATACGCAGTATTTT
TRBV7-2	TRBD2	TRBJ2-1	.	CASSLATSGSMNEQFF	TGTGCCAGCAGCTTGGCTACTAGCGGGAGTATGAATGAGCAGTTCTTC
TRBV20-1	TRBD2	TRBJ2-7	few	CSARLLTSGGEQYF	TGCAGTGCTAGACTCCTGACTAGCGGGGGCGAGCAGTACTTC
TRBV29-1	.	TRBJ1-5	many	CSAQWGANQPQHF	TGCAGCGCCCAATGGGGGGCCAATCAGCCCCAGCATTTT
TRBV10-3	TRBD2	TRBJ2-2	many	CAISESRRGDTGELFF	TGTGCCATCAGTGAGTCGCGGCGGGGGGACACCGGGGAGCTGTTTTTT
TRBV20-1	.	TRBJ1-2	many	CSARPDSYGYTF	TGCAGTGCACGCCCAGATTCCTATGGCTACACCTTC
TRBV29-1	.	TRBJ1-1	many	CSVPTVTEAFF	TGCAGCGTCCCTACAGTGACTGAAGCTTTCTTT
TRBV30	.	TRBJ2-1	many	CAWSNFLGDRTVNEQFF	TGTGCCTGGAGTAACTTCTTAGGGGATCGCACTGTCAATGAGCAGTTCTTC
TRBV6-2/TRBV6-3	TRBD2	TRBJ2-1	.	CASRPAGGSYNEQFF	TGTGCCAGCAGGCCCGCCGGGGGGTCGTACAATGAGCAGTTCTTC
TRBV12-3/TRBV12-4	TRBD2	TRBJ2-3	.	CASSPTSASTDTQYF	TGTGCCAGCAGCCCTACTAGCGCCAGCACAGATACGCAGTATTTT
TRBV19	TRBD2	TRBJ2-1	many	CASHVGGRSSYNEQFF	TGTGCCAGCCACGTAGGCGGGAGGAGCTCCTACAATGAGCAGTTCTTC
TRBV4-2	.	TRBJ2-7	.	CASSQTGGPYEQYF	TGTGCCAGCAGCCAAACCGGGGGCCCCTACGAGCAGTACTTC
TRBV7-9	.	TRBJ1-5	.	CASSSESRQPQHF	TGTGCCAGCAGCTCCGAATCTCGTCAGCCCCAGCATTTT